A single sample gave rise to the 18 T cell receptor beta chains below, sequenced in a study of Tregs in tolerant kidney transplant recipients. Profiling relied on immunoSEQ multiplex PCR, and the TCRdb table lists in-frame clones only, not all of them. Among about 110,000 clones listed, 90% were seen once. This sample comprised CD4+ T cells from blood, obtained before the transplant. These receptors all come from a human donor who received a combined kidney and bone marrow transplant.

This chain links TRBV6-1 with TRBJ2-7; D may be TRBD1 (6 bases). The ends were cut back, 4 bases at V and 0 bases at J, with 22 bases in the middle. This CDR3 is built from 18 residues. Germline assignment: CDR1 MNHNS and CDR2 SASEGT. CDR3 protein: CASSVQDSALSNSYEQYF. The CDR3 coding sequence is TGTGCCAGCAGTGTACAGGACAGTGCTTTATCTAACTCCTACGAGCAGTACTTC.

The V call is TRBV5-6, the J call TRBJ1-5, with D possibly TRBD1 on 5 matching bases. Trimming stripped 3 bases from V and 4 bases from J, with 8 bases between. This CDR3 has 13 amino acids. Germline CDR1 and CDR2: SGHDT and YYEEEE. CDR3 sequence reads: CASSWGGNQPQHF. Written as DNA, the CDR3 is TGTGCCAGCAGCTGGGGGGGGAATCAGCCCCAGCATTTT.

The chain is built from TRBV30 and TRBJ1-1; 8 positions match TRBD1. Germline loops: CDR1 GTSNPN, CDR2 SVGIG (reference sequence). Germline trimming cut 8 bases from V and 5 bases from J; bases unmatched to any gene: 10. The CDR3 sequence is 13 residues long. The CDR3 sequence is CAVDRGPDTEAFF. DNA for the CDR3: TGTGCCGTCGACAGGGGACCTGATACTGAAGCTTTCTTT.

CDR3 in DNA: TGCGCCAGCAGCTTGCCTAGGACACCGAACACTGAAGCTTTCTTT. Its translation: CASSLPRTPNTEAFF. The chain is built from TRBV5-1 and TRBJ1-1, with a tentative D call TRBD1 (5 bases). The germline V gene encodes CDR1 SGHRS and CDR2 YFSETQ. V was clipped by 1 base and J by 1 base, with 11 bases between them. CDR3 length: 15 residues.

The chain links TRBV5-1 to TRBJ2-7; no reliable D call. Looked up from germline, CDR1 is SGHRS and CDR2 is YFSETQ. This CDR3 comprises 14 residues. Trimming took off 0 bases at V and 3 bases at J, with 10 bases between the two ends. This chain's CDR3 is CASSLVSGDYEQYF. CDR3 nucleotides: TGCGCCAGCAGCTTGGTTAGTGGAGACTACGAGCAGTACTTC.

This clone was detected ten times or more. The rearrangement joins TRBV29-1 to TRBJ1-1; tentatively, D is TRBD1 (6 bases). Looked up from germline, CDR1 is SQVTM and CDR2 is ANQGSEA. CDR3 length: 13 amino acids. V was trimmed by 6 bases and J by 2 bases, leaving 13 bases between them. As DNA, the CDR3 is TGCAGCGTACGGGGGGCAACAAACACTGAAGCTTTCTTT. Amino acids: CSVRGATNTEAFF.

The gene calls are TRBV7-2 and TRBJ2-3; D unclear. V was clipped by 5 bases and J by 6 bases, with 9 bases between them. The CDR3 covers 12 residues. The germline V gene has CDR1 SGHTA and CDR2 FQGNSA. The DNA for the CDR3 is TGTGCCAGCAGCGGCCCTTCGGATACGCAGTATTTT. It translates to CASSGPSDTQYF.

This chain connects TRBV13 to TRBJ1-6, with 8 bases matching TRBD1. CDR1 and CDR2 (germline): PRHDT, FYEKMQ (reference sequence). CDR3 length: 15 residues. The junction had 5 bases not matched to a gene; V was cut back by 0 bases and J by 10 bases. The CDR3 reads CASSLGQGAKSPLHF. The CDR3 nucleotides are TGTGCCAGCAGCTTAGGCCAGGGGGCAAAGTCACCCCTCCACTTT. Together with reference TRBV13 and TRBJ1-6, the CDR3 gives the full variable domain: AAGVIQSPRHLIKEKRETATLKCYPIPRHDTVYWYQQGPGQDPQFLISFYEKMQSDKGSIPDRFSAQQFSDYHSELNMSSLELGDSALYFCASSLGQGAKSPLHFGNGTRLTVT.

This chain links TRBV6-6 with TRBJ2-7; TRBD1 aligns across 8 bases. Germline values: CDR1 MNHNY, CDR2 SVGAGI (reference sequence). The V gene end was trimmed by 3 bases and the J gene end by 1 base; junction bases not matched to a gene: 8. This CDR3 spans 16 amino acids. CDR3 bases: TGTGCCAGCAGTTATTCCGGACAGGGCCAATCCTACGAGCAGTACTTC. It encodes CASSYSGQGQSYEQYF.

This sequence joins TRBV11-2 and TRBJ1-1; D uncertain. CDR3 length: 13 amino acids. Trimming shortened V by 3 bases and J by 0 bases, and 5 bases separated the two germline ends. Germline lookup yields CDR1 SGHAT and CDR2 FQNNGV. CDR3 DNA sequence: TGTGCCAGCAGCTTCCCAATGAACACTGAAGCTTTCTTT. This sequence encodes CASSFPMNTEAFF.

Only one count was recorded for this clone. The gene calls are TRBV29-1 and TRBJ1-5; TRBD1 is a possible D gene (5 bases). V lost 6 bases and J lost 2, with 14 bases in between. This CDR3 comprises 14 residues. CDR1 and CDR2 (germline): SQVTM, ANQGSEA. The CDR3 bases are TGCAGCGTCCAGACTGGAGGGGGCAATCAGCCCCAGCATTTT. Protein: CSVQTGGGNQPQHF.

The rearrangement uses TRBV11-2 and TRBJ1-1, with D possibly TRBD1 on 6 matching bases. CDR1 SGHAT and CDR2 FQNNGV come from the germline V gene. V was trimmed by 5 bases and J by 0 bases, leaving 13 bases between them. This CDR3 contains 15 residues. The CDR3 DNA is TGTGCCAGCAGCCCTTTGGGGGCGGTGAACACTGAAGCTTTCTTT. This encodes CASSPLGAVNTEAFF.

The CDR3 DNA sequence: TGTGCCAGCAGTTTCCGGGAACGGTCACCCCTCCACTTT. This codes for CASSFRERSPLHF. The chain is built from TRBV27 and TRBJ1-6, with D unclear. V was pared by 3 bases and J by 10 bases, with 10 bases between. CDR3 length equals 13 residues. Germline V gives CDR1 MNHEY, CDR2 SMNVEV (reference sequence).

The chain is built from TRBV14 and TRBJ2-3; D is undetermined. This CDR3 contains 16 residues. Germline-derived CDR1 and CDR2 are SGHDN and FVKESK. V was shortened by 0 bases and J by 0 bases, with 10 bases between the two germline ends. The DNA for the CDR3 is TGTGCCAGCAGCCAAGATCCTTACGGTAGCACAGATACGCAGTATTTT. Its protein is CASSQDPYGSTDTQYF.

The rearrangement links TRBV4-1 to TRBJ1-3; D not certain. Germline CDR1 and CDR2: MGHRA and YSYEKL. This CDR3 comprises 17 residues. V was pared by 1 base and J by 2 bases, with 15 bases between. CDR3 in DNA: TGCGCCAGCAGCCAAGGAGGAGCCCATTCAACTGGAAACACCATATATTTT. This gives the protein CASSQGGAHSTGNTIYF.

This clone was recorded a few times. V is TRBV5-1 and J is TRBJ1-2, with 10 bases aligning to TRBD1. This CDR3 region has 13 residues. The germline gives CDR1 SGHRS, CDR2 YFSETQ. V shed 4 bases, J shed 6 bases, and the junction held 3 bases outside the gene matches. CDR3 sequence reads: CASSAGQGNGYTF. CDR3 bases: TGCGCCAGCAGCGCGGGACAGGGGAATGGCTACACCTTC. Using reference TRBV5-1 and TRBJ1-2 for the parts outside the CDR3, the full variable domain is KAGVTQTPRYLIKTRGQQVTLSCSPISGHRSVSWYQQTPGQGLQFLFEYFSETQRNKGNFPGRFSGRQFSNSRSEMNVSTLELGDSALYLCASSAGQGNGYTFGSGTRLTVV.

V usage is TRBV15 and J usage is TRBJ1-2, with 10 bases lining up with TRBD1. This CDR3 is 14 amino acids long. J gave up 6 bases and V 3 bases, and 4 bases lay outside the gene matches. The germline gives CDR1 LNHNV, CDR2 YYDKDF (reference sequence). The DNA for the CDR3 is TGTGCCACCAGCAGGACCGGGACAGGGGATGGCTACACCTTC. This sequence encodes CATSRTGTGDGYTF.

The chain carries TRBV5-6 and TRBJ2-7; 7 nucleotides align to TRBD1. Germline V gene lookup returns CDR1 SGHDT and CDR2 YYEEEE. The CDR3 runs to 16 residues. With V trimmed by 3 bases and J by 5 bases, 14 bases remained unmatched. In DNA form, the CDR3 reads TGTGCCAGCAGCTCCTTCCTGGGCAAGGGGGCACACGAGCAGTACTTC. Residues: CASSSFLGKGAHEQYF. The full variable domain, rest sourced from reference TRBV5-6 and TRBJ2-7, is DAGVTQSPTHLIKTRGQQVTLRCSPKSGHDTVSWYQQALGQGPQFIFQYYEEEERQRGNFPDRFSGHQFPNYSSELNVNALLLGDSALYLCASSSFLGKGAHEQYFGPGTRLTVT.